This TCR beta chain was recovered during a study of blood T cell repertoires in COVID-19. TCRdb's copy holds only in-frame clones and misses some; the assay was immunoSEQ multiplex PCR. The sample shows about 46,000 clones, around 87% of them seen only once. The receptor was isolated from a human donor in a cohort sampled during active COVID-19. Sequenced sample: peripheral blood.

DNA for the CDR3: TGTGCCAGCAGCTTCTCCGGGACAGGGGGCGAGCAGTACTTC. It specifies CASSFSGTGGEQYF. The chain links TRBV7-9 to TRBJ2-7, with 11 bases lining up with TRBD1. With 3 bases clipped from V and 6 bases from J, the junction kept 4 bases outside the gene matches. Germline CDR1 SEHNR, CDR2 FQNEAQ (reference sequence). The CDR3 has 14 amino acids.